One sample yielded the 3 T cell receptor beta chains listed below, sequenced in a study of beta chain features in type 1 diabetes (dated by TCRdb to 2016 to 2018). What the research found in general, with its limitations: In all four CD4+ subsets, TCRB CDR3 length was moderately but significantly shorter in type 1 diabetes patients.

For these TCRs, the target antigens are not known. Library construction relied on the immunoSEQ multiplex PCR assay. All of the isolated RNA was reverse transcribed with the High Capacity cDNA Reverse Transcription Kit, so expressed TCRB transcripts were sequenced. Imported from immuneACCESS, the table was reduced by TCRdb to in-frame sequences with V and J called. These copies leave out some clones; in studies compared against another copy, an unresolved V gene accounts for under half, and the cause of the remainder is not known. A total of some 160,000 clones appear in this sample, roughly 10% of them only once. The ten largest clones capture 0.7% of the sample. Sequences were obtained from central memory CD4+ T cells from blood. Receptors were obtained from a woman aged 25 to 39 with type 1 diabetes.

The chain uses TRBV7-2 and TRBJ2-2; D may be TRBD2 (5 bases). Germline V CDR1 and CDR2: SGHTA, FQGNSA. The V end lost 2 bases, the J end lost 8 bases, and 9 bases lay between the germline ends. This CDR3 is built from 13 residues. CDR3 in amino acids: CASSLPGLGELFF. CDR3 nucleotide sequence: TGTGCCAGCAGCTTACCGGGGTTGGGGGAGCTGTTTTTT. Filled out from reference TRBV7-2 and TRBJ2-2, the complete variable domain reads GAGVSQSPSNKVTEKGKDVELRCDPISGHTALYWYRQSLGQGLEFLIYFQGNSAPDKSGLPSDRFSAERTGGSVSTLTIQRTQQEDSAVYLCASSLPGLGELFFGEGSRLTVL.

This clone was detected a few times. This chain links TRBV27 with TRBJ2-5; 8 nucleotides line up with TRBD2. V gave up 2 bases and J gave up 2 bases; unmatched junction bases: 7. The germline V gene encodes CDR1 MNHEY and CDR2 SMNVEV (reference sequence). This CDR3 is 16 amino acids long. The CDR3 region has the DNA TGTGCCAGCAGTTTAACCGGGAGGGGATTACAAGAGACCCAGTACTTC. Its protein is CASSLTGRGLQETQYF.

A few counts support this clone. The chain carries TRBV4-1 and TRBJ2-7; 9 nucleotides match TRBD2. Trimming cost V 0 bases and J 2 bases; bases outside gene matches: 2. This CDR3 is built from 15 residues. Germline V gene lookup returns CDR1 MGHRA and CDR2 YSYEKL. The CDR3 sequence: CASSQDPSGAYEQYF. Here the CDR3 DNA reads TGCGCCAGCAGCCAAGATCCTAGCGGGGCCTACGAGCAGTACTTC.